The text below deals with one T cell receptor (beta chain). What it binds is unknown. These newly diagnosed stage II-IVA oral cavity squamous cell carcinoma patients had no prior systemic or radiation treatment. PBMCs were not maintained or expanded in culture before analysis. With 0 bases removed from V and 0 bases from J, the gap between germline ends came to 8 bases. Germline V gene lookup returns CDR1 SGHRS and CDR2 YFSETQ. This CDR3 spans 15 amino acids. This entry is derived from a study of neoadjuvant anti-PD-1 for oral cavity cancer. Points from the study as a whole: With a few patients per group, TCR findings need larger cohorts. Post-nivolumab, blood T cell clonality was significantly elevated in non-responders.

TCRdb keeps only in-frame clones here, not all; method: immunoSEQ multiplex PCR. The data show under 85,000 clones, about 80% seen once. This TCR derives from a person between 40 and 85 years old with oral cavity squamous cell carcinoma. The V call is TRBV5-1, the J call TRBJ2-3; D could derive from TRBD1 or TRBD2 (5 bases each). The specimen comprised PBMCs, sampled before nivolumab (anti-PD-1) treatment. The CDR3 nucleotides read TGCGCCAGCAGCTTGGCGGGGCGTAGCACAGATACGCAGTATTTT. Its translation: CASSLAGRSTDTQYF.